The 5 T cell receptor beta chains below were found in one sample sequenced in a study of blood T cell repertoires in COVID-19. TCRdb's copy holds only in-frame clones and misses some; the assay was immunoSEQ multiplex PCR. The table has around 100,000 clones, 91% seen once. The specimen sequenced was peripheral blood. These receptors were taken from a human donor in a cohort sampled during active COVID-19.

The V and J genes are TRBV7-3 and TRBJ2-1; the D gene is possibly TRBD1 (5 bases). Germline V gene data show CDR1 as SGHTA and CDR2 as FQGTGA. The CDR3 spans 13 residues. The ends were cut back, 2 bases at V and 5 bases at J, with 7 bases in the middle. The CDR3 region has the DNA TGTGCCAGCAGCTTAGGGGCCCACAATGAGCAGTTCTTC. This sequence encodes CASSLGAHNEQFF.

This chain uses TRBV28 with TRBJ1-2, with 8 bases fitting TRBD1. Germline V CDR1 and CDR2: MDHEN, SYDVKM. J lost 8 bases, V lost 5 bases, and 7 bases had no gene match. This CDR3 spans 13 amino acids. In DNA, the CDR3 is TGTGCCAGCAGTAACTCGGACAGGGACGGCTACACCTTC. Amino acid sequence: CASSNSDRDGYTF.

The chain joins TRBV5-8 to TRBJ2-1, with D tentatively TRBD2 (6 bases). The germline CDR1 and CDR2 sequences are SGHTS and YDEGEE. This CDR3 spans 17 amino acids. V dropped 4 bases and J dropped 4 bases, with 21 bases sitting between them. CDR3 bases: TGTGCCAGCAGCGGCCGGGGGACTCGCTATATGTACAATGAGCAGTTCTTC. Protein product: CASSGRGTRYMYNEQFF.

The chain joins TRBV28 to TRBJ2-3, with TRBD2 matching over 7 bases. The germline CDR1 and CDR2 sequences are MDHEN and SYDVKM. The CDR3 is 14 amino acids. V was clipped by 1 base and J by 13 bases; unmatched bases: 11. The CDR3 is CASSLYGGGPPEYF. The CDR3 DNA reads TGTGCCAGCAGTTTATACGGGGGAGGGCCCCCGGAGTATTTT.

On this clone itself: The germline gene is not matched at one end of the junction; a read error may be the cause. This chain uses TRBV6-2 or TRBV6-3 with TRBJ2-7; D gene uncertain. There are 11 residues in the CDR3. Germline V gene sequence: CDR1 MNHEY, CDR2 SVGEGT. The CDR3 nucleotides are TGTGCCAGCAGTCACTCCTACGAGCAGTACTTC. Translated: CASSHSYEQYF.